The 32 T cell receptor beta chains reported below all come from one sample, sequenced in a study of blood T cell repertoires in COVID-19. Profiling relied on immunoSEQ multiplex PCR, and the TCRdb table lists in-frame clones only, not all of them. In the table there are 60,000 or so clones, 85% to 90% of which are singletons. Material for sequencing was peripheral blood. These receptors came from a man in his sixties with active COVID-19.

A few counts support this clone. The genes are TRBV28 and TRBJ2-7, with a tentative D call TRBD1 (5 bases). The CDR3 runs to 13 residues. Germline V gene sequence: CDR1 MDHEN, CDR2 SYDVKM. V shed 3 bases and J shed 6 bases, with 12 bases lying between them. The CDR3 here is CASSLDTPREQYF. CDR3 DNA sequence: TGTGCCAGCAGTTTGGACACCCCGCGCGAGCAGTACTTC. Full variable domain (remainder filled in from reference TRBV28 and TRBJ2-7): DVKVTQSSRYLVKRTGEKVFLECVQDMDHENMFWYRQDPGLGLRLIYFSYDVKMKEKGDIPEGYSVSREKKERFSLILESASTNQTSMYLCASSLDTPREQYFGPGTRLTVT.

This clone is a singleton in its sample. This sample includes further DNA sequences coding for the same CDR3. CDR3 region: CASSAHGGNSGYGYTF. CDR3 DNA sequence: TGTGCCAGTAGTGCCCATGGGGGGAATTCTGGCTATGGCTACACCTTC. The chain uses TRBV28 and TRBJ1-2; a weak D match, TRBD1 (5 bases). Deletions cut 9 bases from V and 4 bases from J, with 24 bases between. The CDR3 runs to 16 residues. The V gene's germline CDR1 is MDHEN and CDR2 SYDVKM.

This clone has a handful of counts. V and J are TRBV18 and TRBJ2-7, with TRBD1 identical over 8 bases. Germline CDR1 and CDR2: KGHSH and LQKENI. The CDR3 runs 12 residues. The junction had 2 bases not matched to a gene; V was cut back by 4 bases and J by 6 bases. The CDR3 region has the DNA TGTGCCAGCTCACAAGACAGGGGCGAGCAGTACTTC. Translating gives CASSQDRGEQYF. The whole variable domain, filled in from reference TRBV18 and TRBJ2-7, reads NAGVMQNPRHLVRRRGQEARLRCSPMKGHSHVYWYRQLPEEGLKFMVYLQKENIIDESGMPKERFSAEFPKEGPSILRIQQVVRGDSAAYFCASSQDRGEQYFGPGTRLTVT.

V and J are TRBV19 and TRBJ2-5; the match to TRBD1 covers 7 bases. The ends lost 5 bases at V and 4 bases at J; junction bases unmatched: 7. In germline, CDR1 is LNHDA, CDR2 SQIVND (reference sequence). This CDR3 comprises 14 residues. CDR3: CASSETGARETQYF. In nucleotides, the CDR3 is TGTGCCAGTAGTGAAACAGGGGCGCGAGAGACCCAGTACTTC.

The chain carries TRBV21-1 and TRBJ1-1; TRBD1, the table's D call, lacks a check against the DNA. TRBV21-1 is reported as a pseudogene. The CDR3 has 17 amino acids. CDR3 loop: CASSTEPRGRPNTEAFF. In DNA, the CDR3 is TGTGCCAGCAGCACGGAACCCAGGGGCCGTCCGAACACTGAAGCTTTCTTT.

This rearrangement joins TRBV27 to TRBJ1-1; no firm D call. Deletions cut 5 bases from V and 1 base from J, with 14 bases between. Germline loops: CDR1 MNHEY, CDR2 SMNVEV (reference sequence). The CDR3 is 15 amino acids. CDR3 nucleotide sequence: TGTGCCAGCAGTCCACGGGAGTCGGGGAACACTGAAGCTTTCTTT. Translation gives CASSPRESGNTEAFF.

The CDR3 protein is CATTWGQVRGYTF. Here the CDR3 DNA reads TGTGCCACAACCTGGGGCCAGGTACGTGGCTACACCTTC. The rearrangement joins TRBV28 to TRBJ1-2, with D tentatively TRBD1 (5 bases). CDR1 is MDHEN, CDR2 SYDVKM, per germline. The length of the CDR3 is 13 residues. The V end lost 10 bases, the J end lost 7 bases, and 19 bases lay between the germline ends.

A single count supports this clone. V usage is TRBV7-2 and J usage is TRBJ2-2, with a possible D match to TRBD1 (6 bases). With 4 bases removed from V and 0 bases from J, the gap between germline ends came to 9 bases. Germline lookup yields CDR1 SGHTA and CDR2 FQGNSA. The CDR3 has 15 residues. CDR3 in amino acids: CASSSGQTNTGELFF. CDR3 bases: TGTGCCAGCAGCTCCGGACAGACGAACACCGGGGAGCTGTTTTTT.

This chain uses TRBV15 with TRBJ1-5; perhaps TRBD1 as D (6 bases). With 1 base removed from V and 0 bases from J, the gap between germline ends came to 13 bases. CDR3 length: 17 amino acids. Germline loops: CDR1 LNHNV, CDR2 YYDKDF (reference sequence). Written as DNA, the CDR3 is TGTGCCACCAGCAGAGGAGTCCTGGGGGCTAGCAATCAGCCCCAGCATTTT. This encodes CATSRGVLGASNQPQHF.

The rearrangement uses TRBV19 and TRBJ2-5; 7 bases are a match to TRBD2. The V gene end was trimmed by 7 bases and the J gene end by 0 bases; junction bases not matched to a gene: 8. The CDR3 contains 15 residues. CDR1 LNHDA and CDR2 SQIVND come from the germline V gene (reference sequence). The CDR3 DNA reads TGTGCCAGTAATCGTCGGGGGGAAGACCAAGAGACCCAGTACTTC. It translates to CASNRRGEDQETQYF. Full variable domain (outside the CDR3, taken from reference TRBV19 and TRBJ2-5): DGGITQSPKYLFRKEGQNVTLSCEQNLNHDAMYWYRQDPGQGLRLIYYSQIVNDFQKGDIAEGYSVSREKKESFPLTVTSAQKNPTAFYLCASNRRGEDQETQYFGPGTRLLVL.

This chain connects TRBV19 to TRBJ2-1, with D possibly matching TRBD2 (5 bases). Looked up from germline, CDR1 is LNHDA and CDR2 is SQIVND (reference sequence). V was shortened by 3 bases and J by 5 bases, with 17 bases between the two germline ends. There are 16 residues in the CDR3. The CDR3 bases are TGTGCCAGTAGTATCCTCGTCTCGGGGAGTAACAATGAGCAGTTCTTC. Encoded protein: CASSILVSGSNNEQFF.

CDR3 region: CASGSGAQRYNEQFF. DNA of the CDR3: TGTGCTAGTGGTTCAGGCGCCCAAAGGTACAATGAGCAGTTCTTC. This sequence joins TRBV12-5 and TRBJ2-1; no reliable D call. V shed 4 bases and J shed 4 bases, with 14 bases lying between them. CDR1 is LGHNT, CDR2 FRNRAP, per germline. The CDR3 is 15 residues long.

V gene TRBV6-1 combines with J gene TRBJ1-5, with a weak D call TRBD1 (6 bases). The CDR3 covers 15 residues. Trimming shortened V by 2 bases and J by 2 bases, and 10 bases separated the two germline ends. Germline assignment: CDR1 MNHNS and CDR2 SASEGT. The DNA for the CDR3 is TGTGCCAGCAGTGAACGCTACAGGGGCAATCAGCCCCAGCATTTT. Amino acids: CASSERYRGNQPQHF.

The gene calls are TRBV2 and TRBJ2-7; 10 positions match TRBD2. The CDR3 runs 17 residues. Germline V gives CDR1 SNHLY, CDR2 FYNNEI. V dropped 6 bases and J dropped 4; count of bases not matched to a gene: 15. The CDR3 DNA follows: TGTGCCAGCAGCCCCCCTCTTTCGGGACTAGCGATGTACGAGCAGTACTTC. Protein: CASSPPLSGLAMYEQYF.

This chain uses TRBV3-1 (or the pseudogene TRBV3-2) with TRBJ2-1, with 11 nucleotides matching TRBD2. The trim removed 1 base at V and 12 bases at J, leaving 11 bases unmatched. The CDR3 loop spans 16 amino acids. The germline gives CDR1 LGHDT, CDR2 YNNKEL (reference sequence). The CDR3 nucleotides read TGTGCCAGCAGCCAAGTACTAGCGGGGGCCGAGAAAGGGCAGTTCTTC. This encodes CASSQVLAGAEKGQFF.

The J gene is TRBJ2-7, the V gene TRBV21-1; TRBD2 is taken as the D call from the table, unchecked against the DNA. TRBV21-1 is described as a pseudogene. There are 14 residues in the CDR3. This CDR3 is CASSKGRGNYEQYF. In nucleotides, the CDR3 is TGTGCCAGCAGCAAAGGGAGGGGTAATTACGAGCAGTACTTC.

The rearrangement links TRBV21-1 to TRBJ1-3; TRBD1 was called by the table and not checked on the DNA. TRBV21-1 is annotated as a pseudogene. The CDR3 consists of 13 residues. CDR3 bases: TGTGCCAGCAGAGGGGGTCCTGGAAACACCATATATTTT. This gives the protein CASRGGPGNTIYF.

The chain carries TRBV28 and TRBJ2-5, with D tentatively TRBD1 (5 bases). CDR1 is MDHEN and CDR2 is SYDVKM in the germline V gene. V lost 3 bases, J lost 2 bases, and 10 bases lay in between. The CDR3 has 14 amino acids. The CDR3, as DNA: TGTGCCAGCAGTTTTACAGGCAAACAAGAGACCCAGTACTTC. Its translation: CASSFTGKQETQYF.

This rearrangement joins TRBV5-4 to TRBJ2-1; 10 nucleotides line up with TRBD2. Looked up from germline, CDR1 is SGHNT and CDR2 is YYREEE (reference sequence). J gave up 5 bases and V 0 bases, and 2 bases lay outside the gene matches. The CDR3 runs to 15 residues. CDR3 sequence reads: CASSLGLAGDNEQFF. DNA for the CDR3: TGTGCCAGCAGCTTGGGGCTAGCGGGGGACAATGAGCAGTTCTTC.

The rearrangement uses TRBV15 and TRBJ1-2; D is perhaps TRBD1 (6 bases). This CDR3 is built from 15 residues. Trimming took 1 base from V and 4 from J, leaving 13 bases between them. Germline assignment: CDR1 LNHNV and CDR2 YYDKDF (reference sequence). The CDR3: CATSRGGSGAYGYTF. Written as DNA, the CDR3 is TGTGCCACCAGCAGAGGAGGTTCAGGGGCCTATGGCTACACCTTC.

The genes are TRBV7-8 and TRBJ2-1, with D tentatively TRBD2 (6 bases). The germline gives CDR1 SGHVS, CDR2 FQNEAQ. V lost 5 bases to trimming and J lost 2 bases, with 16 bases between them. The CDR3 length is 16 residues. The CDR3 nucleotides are TGTGCCAGCAGCCCAAGCGGGCCGATCCCCTACAATGAGCAGTTCTTC. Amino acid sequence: CASSPSGPIPYNEQFF.

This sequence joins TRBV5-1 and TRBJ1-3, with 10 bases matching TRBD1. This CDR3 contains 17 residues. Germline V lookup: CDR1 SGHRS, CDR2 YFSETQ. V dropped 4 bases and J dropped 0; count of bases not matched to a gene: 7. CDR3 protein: CASSPMTGGASGNTIYF. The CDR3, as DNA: TGCGCCAGCAGCCCCATGACAGGGGGCGCCTCTGGAAACACCATATATTTT.

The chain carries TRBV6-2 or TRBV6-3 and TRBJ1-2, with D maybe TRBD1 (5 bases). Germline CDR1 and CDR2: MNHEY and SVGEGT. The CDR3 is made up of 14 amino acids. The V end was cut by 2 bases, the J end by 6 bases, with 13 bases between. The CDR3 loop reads CASSYRREVNGYTF. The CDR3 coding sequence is TGTGCCAGCAGTTACCGCAGGGAGGTAAATGGCTACACCTTC.

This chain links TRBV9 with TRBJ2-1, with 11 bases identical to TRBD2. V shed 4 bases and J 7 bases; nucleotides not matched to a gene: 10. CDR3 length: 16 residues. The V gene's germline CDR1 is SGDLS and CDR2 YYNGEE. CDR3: CASSTRLAGNMNEQFF. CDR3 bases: TGTGCCAGCAGCACCCGACTAGCGGGGAACATGAATGAGCAGTTCTTC. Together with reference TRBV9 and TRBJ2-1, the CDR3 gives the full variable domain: DSGVTQTPKHLITATGQRVTLRCSPRSGDLSVYWYQQSLDQGLQFLIQYYNGEERAKGNILERFSAQQFPDLHSELNLSSLELGDSALYFCASSTRLAGNMNEQFFGPGTRLTVL.

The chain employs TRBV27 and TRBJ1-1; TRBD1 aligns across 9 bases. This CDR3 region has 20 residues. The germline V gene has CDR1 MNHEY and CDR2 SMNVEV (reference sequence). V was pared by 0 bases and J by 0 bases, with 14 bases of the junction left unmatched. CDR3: CASSLSWGGQGRKLNTEAFF. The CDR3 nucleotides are TGTGCCAGCAGTTTATCGTGGGGGGGACAGGGTCGAAAATTGAACACTGAAGCTTTCTTT.

The CDR3 coding sequence is TGTGCCATCGGGACCTACGAGCAGTACTTC. Amino acid sequence: CAIGTYEQYF. V gene TRBV28 combines with J gene TRBJ2-7; possible D gene TRBD2, 5 bases. Germline lookup yields CDR1 MDHEN and CDR2 SYDVKM. The CDR3 spans 10 residues. The V end was cut by 10 bases, the J end by 2 bases, with 6 bases between.

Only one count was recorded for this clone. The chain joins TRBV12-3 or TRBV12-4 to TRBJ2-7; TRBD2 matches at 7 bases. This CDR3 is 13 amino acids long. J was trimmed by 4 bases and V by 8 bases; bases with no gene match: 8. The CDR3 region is CASGGVTGYEQYF. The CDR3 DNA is TGTGCCAGCGGGGGGGTAACCGGGTACGAGCAGTACTTC.

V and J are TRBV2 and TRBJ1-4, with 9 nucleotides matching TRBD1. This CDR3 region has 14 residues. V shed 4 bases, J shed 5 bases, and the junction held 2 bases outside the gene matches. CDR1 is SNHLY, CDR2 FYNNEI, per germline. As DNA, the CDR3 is TGTGCCAGCAGTGGGACAGGGGAGAATGAAAAACTGTTTTTT. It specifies CASSGTGENEKLFF.

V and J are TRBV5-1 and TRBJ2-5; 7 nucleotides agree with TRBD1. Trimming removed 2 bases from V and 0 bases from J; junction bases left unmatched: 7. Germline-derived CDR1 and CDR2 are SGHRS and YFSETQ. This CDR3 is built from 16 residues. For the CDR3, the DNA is TGCGCCAGCAGCTTTTCCCCTACAGGGGACCAAGAGACCCAGTACTTC. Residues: CASSFSPTGDQETQYF.

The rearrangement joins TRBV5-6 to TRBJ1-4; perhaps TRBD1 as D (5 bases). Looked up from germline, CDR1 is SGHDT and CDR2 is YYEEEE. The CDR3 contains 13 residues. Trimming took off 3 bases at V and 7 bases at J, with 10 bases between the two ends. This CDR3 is CASSYGTAEKLFF. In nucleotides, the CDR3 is TGTGCCAGCAGCTACGGGACTGCTGAAAAACTGTTTTTT.

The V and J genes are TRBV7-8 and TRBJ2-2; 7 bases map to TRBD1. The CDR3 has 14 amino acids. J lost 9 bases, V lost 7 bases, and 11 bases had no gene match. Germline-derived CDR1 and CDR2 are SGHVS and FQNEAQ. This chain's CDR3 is CASNPKQGSRELFF. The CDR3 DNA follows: TGTGCCAGCAATCCGAAACAGGGGAGCCGGGAGCTGTTTTTT.

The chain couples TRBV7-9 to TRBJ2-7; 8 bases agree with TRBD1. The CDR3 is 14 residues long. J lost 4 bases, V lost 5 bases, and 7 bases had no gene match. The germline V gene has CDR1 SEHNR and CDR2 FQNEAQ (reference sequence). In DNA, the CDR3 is TGTGCCAGCAGCCATGGACAGGGAATATACGAGCAGTACTTC. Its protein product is CASSHGQGIYEQYF.